The entry below gives a single T cell receptor beta chain sequence along with its context. Its matching antigen is unknown. The junction does not match germline at one end; this may be a read error. CDR1 and CDR2 from the germline V gene are SNHLY and FYNNEI. The CDR3 has 16 residues. None of the patients had undergone any treatment ahead of thyroid surgery. The data stem from a study of metastatic and nonmetastatic thyroid tumors. Overall study findings and caveats: Reported TCR beta diversity, measured in blood and tumor, was significantly higher for malignant thyroid tumors than for benign nodules.

As originally analysed: The authors used CDR3 differences across clinicopathological groups to build a distant-metastasis classifier for papillary thyroid cancer. TCRdb used MiXCR to call clones anew from the PCR reads. It is TCRdb's table, rather than the study itself, that gives the V and J calls and clone size. The sample contains 15,000 or so clones, roughly a quarter of which appear only once. Input material: tumor tissue. The clonotype originates from a female donor with papillary thyroid cancer or a benign thyroid nodule (not recorded which). Some clones in this sample may be carry-over from other donors' samples. The chain has TRBV2 and TRBJ2-7; possible D gene TRBD1, 5 bases. The CDR3 reads CASSAQQVRGSYDQYF. The CDR3 DNA reads as TGTGCCAGCAGCGCCCAACAGGTACGTGGGTCCTACGATCAGTACTTC.